These 28 T cell receptor beta chains originate from one sample sequenced in a study of regulatory T cells in long-lasting Graves disease. Assembly of TCR beta libraries relied on iRepertoire HTBI primers together with Arm-PCR of CDR3 regions. TCRdb re-called the multiplex PCR reads through MiXCR, storing one row per CDR3 protein. The data hold about 620,000 distinct CDR3 sequences, with less than 20% observed a single time. Documented time point: newly diagnosed GD, antithyroid drugs for less than 3 months. RNA from PBMCs was the source of the TCR library. The same sample was also used in a study of T cells in Graves' hyperthyroidism and ophthalmopathy.

The specimen was peripheral blood mononuclear cells (PBMCs), collected at new diagnosis, from a patient treated with antithyroid drugs. Source of these receptors: a woman aged 30 to 39 with Graves disease.

The rearrangement links TRBV28 to TRBJ1-2; 9 bases agree with TRBD1. The CDR3 runs 13 residues. CDR1 MDHEN and CDR2 SYDVKM come from the germline V gene. After removal of 6 bases from V and 8 bases from J, the junction contained 7 bases not matched to a gene. CDR3: CASRSGTGIGYTF. The CDR3 region has the DNA TGTGCCAGCAGATCCGGGACAGGGATCGGCTACACCTTC.

The chain uses TRBV10-2 and TRBJ2-7; TRBD2 is a possible D gene (7 bases). The V and J ends lost 3 bases and 6 bases respectively, with 12 bases between them. Per germline, CDR1 WSHSY and CDR2 SAAADI. There are 13 residues in the CDR3. The CDR3 here is CASSDGGLGEQYF. The CDR3 DNA sequence: TGCGCCAGCAGTGACGGGGGGCTAGGCGAGCAGTACTTC.

The chain employs TRBV7-9 and TRBJ2-7; a weak D match, TRBD1 (5 bases). Trimming cost V 5 bases and J 6 bases, with 8 bases left between them. The germline V gene has CDR1 SEHNR and CDR2 FQNEAQ (reference sequence). The CDR3 loop spans 11 amino acids. This CDR3 is CASSGRGEQYF. The CDR3 DNA sequence: TGTGCCAGCAGCGGTAGGGGCGAGCAGTACTTC.

This clonotype was recorded at least ten times. The rearrangement links TRBV9 to TRBJ1-1, with TRBD1 as a possible D gene (6 bases). The CDR3 has 13 amino acids. Trimming stripped 3 bases from V and 8 bases from J, with 14 bases between. The germline gives CDR1 SGDLS, CDR2 YYNGEE. This CDR3 is CASSGGGRGEAFF. CDR3 bases: TGTGCCAGCAGCGGCGGAGGGAGGGGGGAAGCTTTCTTT.

Many counts were recorded for this clonotype. The V gene is TRBV6-2 or TRBV6-3, the J gene TRBJ2-1; D uncertain. The germline V and J ends were trimmed by 2 bases and 0 bases, with 5 bases remaining between them. The V gene's germline CDR1 is MNHEY and CDR2 SVGEGT. CDR3 length equals 14 residues. The CDR3 DNA sequence: TGTGCCAGCAGTTACCAGAACTCCTACAATGAGCAGTTCTTC. Amino acids: CASSYQNSYNEQFF.

In its sample, this clonotype was seen many times. V is TRBV20-1 and J is TRBJ2-4; 12 bases match TRBD1. The germline CDR1 and CDR2 sequences are DFQATT and SNEGSKA (reference sequence). The CDR3 contains 14 residues. V lost 6 bases and J lost 7; bases outside the gene matches: 7. For the CDR3, the DNA is TGCAGTGCCGCGGGACAGGGGGCAGCGAACATTCAGTACTTC. Translation gives CSAAGQGAANIQYF.

This chain joins TRBV6-2 or TRBV6-3 and TRBJ1-1; the D gene is possibly TRBD1 (5 bases). Germline V gives CDR1 MNHEY, CDR2 SVGEGT. V was clipped by 5 bases and J by 4 bases, with 11 bases between them. The CDR3 covers 13 residues. The CDR3 loop is CASSLTVSTEAFF. The CDR3 DNA reads as TGTGCCAGCAGTCTGACAGTCAGCACTGAAGCTTTCTTT.

This clonotype was counted at least ten times. V is TRBV11-2 and J is TRBJ2-2, with D perhaps being TRBD1 or TRBD2 (5 bases each). V lost 5 bases, J lost 0 bases, and 7 bases lay in between. This CDR3 is 14 amino acids long. In germline, CDR1 is SGHAT, CDR2 FQNNGV. The CDR3 sequence is CASSVGPNTGELFF. CDR3 coding DNA: TGTGCCAGCAGCGTGGGACCGAACACCGGGGAGCTGTTTTTT. The full variable domain, with the rest looked up from reference TRBV11-2 and TRBJ2-2, is EAGVAQSPRYKIIEKRQSVAFWCNPISGHATLYWYQQILGQGPKLLIQFQNNGVVDDSQLPKDRFSAERLKGVDSTLKIQPAKLEDSAVYLCASSVGPNTGELFFGEGSRLTVL.

There are many counts of this clonotype. This chain connects TRBV2 to TRBJ2-7, with D maybe TRBD2 (5 bases). The CDR3 extends over 11 amino acids. V lost 10 bases and J 6 bases, leaving 13 bases between the germline ends. Germline V lookup: CDR1 SNHLY, CDR2 FYNNEI. The CDR3 region is CATASGGEQYF. In DNA form, the CDR3 reads TGTGCCACAGCCAGCGGTGGCGAGCAGTACTTC.

The sample holds many counts of this clonotype. The rearrangement joins TRBV28 to TRBJ2-3; the D call may be TRBD1 or TRBD2 (6 bases each). The CDR3 contains 17 residues. Germline assignment: CDR1 MDHEN and CDR2 SYDVKM. V was clipped by 3 bases and J by 2 bases, with 18 bases between them. CDR3: CASSLNRWGDNTDTQYF. The CDR3, as DNA: TGTGCCAGCAGTTTGAATAGGTGGGGGGACAACACAGATACGCAGTATTTT.

The genes are TRBV7-9 and TRBJ2-7, with D perhaps matching TRBD1 or TRBD2 (5 bases each). Germline V gene data show CDR1 as SEHNR and CDR2 as FQNEAQ (reference sequence). Trimming shortened V by 5 bases and J by 7 bases, and 18 bases separated the two germline ends. The CDR3 totals 14 residues. The DNA of the CDR3 is TGTGCCAGCAGCCCCGGGCCTGGGACGGGTGAGCAGTACTTC. Protein: CASSPGPGTGEQYF. Full variable domain (missing parts from reference TRBV7-9 and TRBJ2-7): DTGVSQNPRHKITKRGQNVTFRCDPISEHNRLYWYRQTLGQGPEFLTYFQNEAQLEKSRLLSDRFSAERPKGSFSTLEIQRTEQGDSAMYLCASSPGPGTGEQYFGPGTRLTVT.

In this sample, this clonotype turned up many times. The chain recombines TRBV27 with TRBJ1-3, with 7 positions matching TRBD1. The V gene's germline CDR1 is MNHEY and CDR2 SMNVEV (reference sequence). The CDR3 contains 14 residues. J lost 2 bases, V lost 7 bases, and 5 bases had no gene match. Written as DNA, the CDR3 is TGTGCCAGCACCTCCGGGACAGCTGGAAACACCATATATTTT. As protein: CASTSGTAGNTIYF.

This clonotype was seen a few times. The chain employs TRBV5-1 and TRBJ1-4; TRBD1 agrees at 7 bases. V lost 1 base and J lost 7; bases outside the gene matches: 4. Germline CDR1 and CDR2: SGHRS and YFSETQ. The CDR3 length is 14 residues. CDR3 amino acids: CASSLFQGGEKLFF. The CDR3 DNA follows: TGCGCCAGCAGCTTGTTCCAGGGGGGTGAAAAACTGTTTTTT.

Many counts were recorded for this clonotype. This chain uses TRBV10-3 with TRBJ2-3; D not certain. V was trimmed by 8 bases and J by 3 bases, leaving 12 bases between them. From germline, CDR1 is ENHRY and CDR2 SYGVKD. This CDR3 has 13 amino acids. The CDR3, as DNA: TGTGCCATCTTCGACGTGAGTACAGATACGCAGTATTTT. It codes for CAIFDVSTDTQYF.

V and J are TRBV24-1 and TRBJ2-1; 8 positions agree with TRBD2. Germline loops: CDR1 KGHDR, CDR2 SFDVKD. The ends lost 4 bases at V and 0 bases at J; junction bases unmatched: 7. The CDR3 is made up of 17 amino acids. CDR3 nucleotide sequence: TGTGCCACCAGTGAAGTAGGCAGCGGGAGCTCCTACAATGAGCAGTTCTTC. Amino acids: CATSEVGSGSSYNEQFF.

This chain connects TRBV7-2 to TRBJ1-5; TRBD1 might be the D (5 bases). Germline V gene lookup returns CDR1 SGHTA and CDR2 FQGNSA. The CDR3 spans 17 residues. V dropped 0 bases and J dropped 3 bases, with 15 bases sitting between them. The DNA of the CDR3 is TGTGCCAGCAGCTTAGCGGCAGCCGACAGTTTCAATCAGCCCCAGCATTTT. It translates to CASSLAAADSFNQPQHF.

This clonotype was counted a few times. J is TRBJ1-6 and V is TRBV6-5; D is unresolved. The V end lost 2 bases, the J end lost 7 bases, and 3 bases lay between the germline ends. Germline lookup yields CDR1 MNHEY and CDR2 SVGAGI. The CDR3 is 12 residues long. DNA of the CDR3: TGTGCCAGCAGTTACAGGAATTCACCCCTCCACTTT. As protein: CASSYRNSPLHF.

This chain uses TRBV7-6 with TRBJ2-1; 7 bases agree with TRBD2. The germline V gene has CDR1 SGHVS and CDR2 FNYEAQ. V dropped 3 bases and J dropped 5; count of bases not matched to a gene: 7. The CDR3 loop spans 15 amino acids. CDR3 sequence (DNA): TGTGCCAGCAGCTTTCGGGGGGAGGCCAACAATGAGCAGTTCTTC. It is translated as CASSFRGEANNEQFF. Based on the CDR3 plus reference TRBV7-6 and TRBJ2-1, the full variable domain is GAGVSQSPRYKVTKRGQDVALRCDPISGHVSLYWYRQALGQGPEFLTYFNYEAQQDKSGLPNDRFSAERPEGSISTLTIQRTEQRDSAMYRCASSFRGEANNEQFFGPGTRLTVL.

This clonotype appeared many times. The V call is TRBV28, the J call TRBJ1-5; 8 nucleotides align to TRBD1. The CDR3 is 15 amino acids. V trimming: 8 bases; J trimming: 5 bases; junction bases outside the gene matches: 11. Germline V gives CDR1 MDHEN, CDR2 SYDVKM. The CDR3 DNA reads TGTGCCAGCGCCCCTCGGGACAGGAACTATCAGCCCCAGCATTTT. The encoded protein is CASAPRDRNYQPQHF.

Only a few counts were recorded for this clonotype. The chain carries TRBV6-9 and TRBJ1-2; 8 nucleotides line up with TRBD1. The germline CDR1 and CDR2 sequences are MNHGY and SVAAGI. The CDR3 totals 14 residues. V shed 3 bases and J 6 bases; nucleotides not matched to a gene: 6. The CDR3, as DNA: TGTGCCAGCAGTTACCCGACAGGGGTGGATGGCTACACCTTC. Protein product: CASSYPTGVDGYTF.

This clonotype has at least ten counts. The chain couples TRBV2 to TRBJ1-1; 7 nucleotides agree with TRBD1. The germline CDR1 and CDR2 sequences are SNHLY and FYNNEI. V lost 10 bases to trimming and J lost 9 bases; unmatched junction nucleotides: 8. The CDR3 runs 11 residues. The CDR3 coding sequence is TGTGCCAACCTCGGACAGGCCCAAGCTTTCTTT. Translated, it gives CANLGQAQAFF. Looking up the rest from reference TRBV2 and TRBJ1-1 gives the full variable domain: EPEVTQTPSHQVTQMGQEVILRCVPISNHLYFYWYRQILGQKVEFLVSFYNNEISEKSEIFDDQFSVERPDGSNFTLKIRSTKLEDSAMYFCANLGQAQAFFGQGTRLTVV.

This clonotype was observed at least ten times. The rearrangement joins TRBV7-2 to TRBJ1-6; D is undetermined. Trimming left V 5 bases short and J 6 bases short, with 14 bases between. The CDR3 sequence is 15 residues long. The V gene's germline CDR1 is SGHTA and CDR2 FQGNSA. This CDR3 is CASSGRESGNSPLHF. The DNA for the CDR3 is TGTGCCAGCAGCGGGAGGGAGTCGGGTAATTCACCCCTCCACTTT. Based on the CDR3 plus reference TRBV7-2 and TRBJ1-6, the full variable domain is GAGVSQSPSNKVTEKGKDVELRCDPISGHTALYWYRQSLGQGLEFLIYFQGNSAPDKSGLPSDRFSAERTGGSVSTLTIQRTQQEDSAVYLCASSGRESGNSPLHFGNGTRLTVT.

The gene calls are TRBV15 and TRBJ2-3, with 7 nucleotides matching TRBD1. The germline V gene encodes CDR1 LNHNV and CDR2 YYDKDF (reference sequence). After removal of 4 bases from V and 2 bases from J, the junction contained 12 bases not matched to a gene. This CDR3 is 17 amino acids long. CDR3: CATSKPQGPRHTDTQYF. The DNA of the CDR3 is TGTGCCACCAGCAAACCACAGGGGCCTCGCCACACAGATACGCAGTATTTT.

Comment on this clonotype: A far bigger clonotype differs at one base, so this is likely a read error. This rearrangement joins TRBV28 to TRBJ1-1; TRBD1 might be the D (5 bases). From germline, CDR1 is MDHEN and CDR2 SYDVKM. Deletions cut 3 bases from V and 5 bases from J, with 10 bases between. This CDR3 has 13 amino acids. The chain's CDR3 is CASSFLGVTEAFF. The CDR3 DNA follows: TGTGCCAGCAGTTTTTTGGGGGTGACTGAAGCTTTCTTT.

At least ten counts were recorded for this clonotype. The CDR3 region is CASRRYRQETQYF. The CDR3 region has the DNA TGTGCCAGCAGACGATATCGCCAAGAGACCCAGTACTTC. The chain has TRBV28 and TRBJ2-5; no reliable D call. Germline CDR1 MDHEN, CDR2 SYDVKM. The CDR3 spans 13 residues. Trimming pared 6 bases from V and 1 base from J, leaving 9 bases between.

The rearrangement joins TRBV28 to TRBJ2-1, with 12 bases matching TRBD2. The CDR3 covers 16 residues. Trimming took 5 bases from V and 8 from J; bases not matched to a gene: 10. Germline V gene sequence: CDR1 MDHEN, CDR2 SYDVKM. The DNA for the CDR3 is TGTGCCAGCAGTACGACTAGCGGGAGCTTGTTGGATGAGCAGTTCTTC. This encodes CASSTTSGSLLDEQFF.

The V and J genes are TRBV12-3 or TRBV12-4 and TRBJ1-4; no firm D call. CDR3 length: 12 amino acids. V was clipped by 5 bases and J by 5 bases, with 6 bases between them. The CDR3 loop reads CASSGLNEKLFF. CDR3 DNA sequence: TGTGCCAGCAGTGGCCTCAATGAAAAACTGTTTTTT.

This clonotype was seen ten or more times. The rearrangement links TRBV18 to TRBJ2-1, with unresolved D. Deletions cut 8 bases from V and 5 bases from J, with 16 bases between. The length of the CDR3 is 14 residues. CDR1 KGHSH and CDR2 LQKENI come from the germline V gene. Here the CDR3 DNA reads TGTGCCAGCCTTTTGGCACTCCAAAACAATGAGCAGTTCTTC. This codes for CASLLALQNNEQFF.